This T cell receptor (beta chain) comes out of a study of T cell changes during pregnancy in multiple sclerosis. This clone was detected once. Repertoires were generated with immunoSEQ multiplex PCR, while TCRdb's copy carries only in-frame clones and drops some. The sample lists roughly 72,000 clones, around 94% seen once, with roughly 0.21% in the top ten. Germline CDR1 and CDR2: SGDLS and YYNGEE. Trimming removed 0 bases at V and 0 bases at J, with 9 bases between. The CDR3 length is 16 residues. The chain has TRBV9 and TRBJ2-2, with D possibly matching TRBD1 (6 bases). Sequences were derived from CD4+ T cells from peripheral blood mononuclear cells, sampled before pregnancy. The TCR originated in a female donor with multiple sclerosis, enrolled in a pregnancy study. CDR3 residues: CASSVAGTPNTGELFF. The CDR3 region has the DNA TGTGCCAGCAGCGTAGCCGGGACACCGAACACCGGGGAGCTGTTTTTT.